Following are 16 T cell receptor beta chains from one sample sequenced in a study of cytomegalovirus exposure and HLA in healthy donors. In the PCR, 60 Vbeta and 13 Jbeta primers were used. Here immunoSEQ multiplex PCR was the method, and the copy in TCRdb shows in-frame clones only, minus some. The listing records 100,000 to 150,000 clones. Sequencing was performed on PBMCs. The receptor set was obtained from a woman between 40 and 55 years old in good health and CMV-seropositive.

This CDR3 reads CASSGQGGTEAFF. CDR3 DNA sequence: TGTGCCAGTAGTGGCCAGGGCGGCACTGAAGCTTTCTTT. The gene calls are TRBV19 and TRBJ1-1, with a tentative D call TRBD1 (5 bases). Germline CDR1 and CDR2: LNHDA and SQIVND (reference sequence). V was clipped by 5 bases and J by 4 bases, with 11 bases between them. The CDR3 spans 13 residues.

This rearrangement joins TRBV19 to TRBJ1-5; a weak D match, TRBD1 (6 bases). From germline, CDR1 is LNHDA and CDR2 SQIVND (reference sequence). Trimming stripped 10 bases from V and 2 bases from J, with 15 bases between. CDR3 length: 14 amino acids. The CDR3 loop is CATEQGKGNQPQHF. CDR3 nucleotide sequence: TGTGCCACCGAACAGGGTAAGGGCAATCAGCCCCAGCATTTT.

This chain uses TRBV7-2 with TRBJ2-7; D gene uncertain. This CDR3 region has 11 residues. Germline CDR1 reads SGHTA; CDR2 reads FQGNSA. The ends were cut back, 3 bases at V and 4 bases at J, with 4 bases in the middle. The CDR3 sequence: CASSFQYEQYF. The CDR3 region has the DNA TGTGCCAGCAGCTTTCAATACGAGCAGTACTTC.

The chain links TRBV19 to TRBJ1-4, with 9 bases fitting TRBD1. V trimming: 5 bases; J trimming: 4 bases; junction bases outside the gene matches: 5. Germline loops: CDR1 LNHDA, CDR2 SQIVND (reference sequence). CDR3 length equals 15 residues. The CDR3 protein is CASSLEGQGNEKLFF. The CDR3 DNA sequence: TGTGCCAGTAGTTTGGAGGGACAGGGTAATGAAAAACTGTTTTTT.

The gene calls are TRBV9 and TRBJ1-4; D unclear. Germline assignment: CDR1 SGDLS and CDR2 YYNGEE. This CDR3 is 17 amino acids long. Trimming shortened V by 0 bases and J by 0 bases, and 12 bases separated the two germline ends. The CDR3 DNA sequence: TGTGCCAGCAGCGTAGGAACTCAAATTTCAACTAATGAAAAACTGTTTTTT. Translation: CASSVGTQISTNEKLFF. Using reference TRBV9 and TRBJ1-4 for the parts outside the CDR3, the full variable domain is DSGVTQTPKHLITATGQRVTLRCSPRSGDLSVYWYQQSLDQGLQFLIQYYNGEERAKGNILERFSAQQFPDLHSELNLSSLELGDSALYFCASSVGTQISTNEKLFFGSGTQLSVL.

The chain has TRBV19 and TRBJ2-1; 16 bases are shared with TRBD2. J lost 10 bases, V lost 5 bases, and 8 bases had no gene match. Germline assignment: CDR1 LNHDA and CDR2 SQIVND (reference sequence). The CDR3 contains 16 residues. The CDR3 DNA sequence: TGTGCCAGTAGTGGGGCCGGGACTAGCGGGAGGGCGGAGCAGTTCTTC. Amino acid sequence: CASSGAGTSGRAEQFF.

The V and J genes are TRBV30 and TRBJ1-2, with D perhaps TRBD1 (6 bases). CDR3 length equals 13 residues. Between the trimmed V and J ends, which lost 5 bases and 3 bases, there was a span of 13 bases. The germline V gene has CDR1 GTSNPN and CDR2 SVGIG (reference sequence). The CDR3 coding sequence is TGTGCCTGGGCTCGGGGGGCGGACTATGGCTACACCTTC. This codes for CAWARGADYGYTF.

The chain combines TRBV10-3 with TRBJ1-3, with TRBD1 matching over 7 bases. V lost 6 bases, J lost 2 bases, and 10 bases stayed unmatched. This CDR3 is built from 16 residues. Germline CDR1 ENHRY, CDR2 SYGVKD. The CDR3 DNA reads as TGTGCCATCAGAGACAGGGTCGACTCGACTGGAAACACCATATATTTT. This gives the protein CAIRDRVDSTGNTIYF.

The chain couples TRBV7-9 to TRBJ1-6; D might be TRBD1 (5 bases). From germline, CDR1 is SEHNR and CDR2 FQNEAQ (reference sequence). The CDR3 consists of 12 residues. V lost 11 bases and J 10 bases, leaving 15 bases between the germline ends. CDR3 sequence: CAGGTLGSPLHF. The DNA of the CDR3 is TGTGCCGGAGGGACTCTCGGGTCACCCCTCCACTTT.

The chain recombines TRBV5-8 with TRBJ1-2, with D maybe TRBD1 (5 bases). CDR1 is SGHTS and CDR2 is YDEGEE in the germline V gene. The CDR3 runs 13 residues. V lost 2 bases to trimming and J lost 8 bases, with 13 bases between them. The CDR3 here is CASSFGGVGGYTF. CDR3 in DNA: TGTGCCAGCAGCTTTGGAGGGGTCGGGGGCTACACCTTC.

This chain connects TRBV14 to TRBJ2-1; no clear D gene. Germline V CDR1 and CDR2: SGHDN, FVKESK. The germline V and J ends were trimmed by 0 bases and 4 bases, with 7 bases remaining between them. CDR3 length equals 14 residues. CDR3 sequence (DNA): TGTGCCAGCAGCCAAGAAGTCAGTTACAATGAGCAGTTCTTC. This translates into CASSQEVSYNEQFF.

The chain combines TRBV28 with TRBJ1-2; 10 nucleotides agree with TRBD1. The CDR3 is 14 residues long. CDR1 and CDR2 from the germline V gene are MDHEN and SYDVKM. Unmatched junction bases numbered 8, after V lost 5 bases and J lost 8 bases. This CDR3 reads CASSTGTGARGYTF. CDR3 in DNA: TGTGCCAGCAGTACCGGGACAGGGGCTCGAGGCTACACCTTC.

The rearrangement uses TRBV28 and TRBJ2-7; 7 positions match TRBD2. The CDR3 totals 17 residues. Looked up from germline, CDR1 is MDHEN and CDR2 is SYDVKM. J was trimmed by 4 bases and V by 4 bases; bases with no gene match: 16. CDR3 amino acids: CASSSPGGRKVRYEQYF. The CDR3 coding sequence is TGTGCCAGCAGTTCCCCGGGAGGTAGGAAGGTACGATACGAGCAGTACTTC.

Written as DNA, the CDR3 is TGTGCTAGTGGTTCTGGACAGGGAAATGAGCAGTTCTTC. It specifies CASGSGQGNEQFF. The chain couples TRBV12-5 to TRBJ2-1; TRBD1 aligns across 8 bases. With V trimmed by 4 bases and J by 7 bases, 3 bases remained unmatched. The CDR3 runs to 13 residues. From germline, CDR1 is LGHNT and CDR2 FRNRAP. The full variable domain, its missing parts supplied by reference TRBV12-5 and TRBJ2-1, is DARVTQTPRHKVTEMGQEVTMRCQPILGHNTVFWYRQTMMQGLELLAYFRNRAPLDDSGMPKDRFSAEMPDATLATLKIQPSEPRDSAVYFCASGSGQGNEQFFGPGTRLTVL.

This sequence joins TRBV10-2 and TRBJ2-7, with 7 positions matching TRBD2. The V gene's germline CDR1 is WSHSY and CDR2 SAAADI. This CDR3 has 13 amino acids. The J segment lost 6 bases and the V segment lost 6 bases, leaving 8 bases of the junction unmatched. As DNA, the CDR3 is TGCGCCAGCAGGACCGGGACTAACTTCGAGCAGTACTTC. Translating it yields CASRTGTNFEQYF.

The chain is built from TRBV10-3 and TRBJ1-6; tentatively, D is TRBD1 (6 bases). V was shortened by 11 bases and J by 7 bases, with 12 bases between the two germline ends. Germline V gives CDR1 ENHRY, CDR2 SYGVKD. The CDR3 sequence is 12 residues long. Here the CDR3 reads CAAAGANSPLHF. DNA for the CDR3: TGTGCCGCGGCGGGGGCAAATTCACCCCTCCACTTT.